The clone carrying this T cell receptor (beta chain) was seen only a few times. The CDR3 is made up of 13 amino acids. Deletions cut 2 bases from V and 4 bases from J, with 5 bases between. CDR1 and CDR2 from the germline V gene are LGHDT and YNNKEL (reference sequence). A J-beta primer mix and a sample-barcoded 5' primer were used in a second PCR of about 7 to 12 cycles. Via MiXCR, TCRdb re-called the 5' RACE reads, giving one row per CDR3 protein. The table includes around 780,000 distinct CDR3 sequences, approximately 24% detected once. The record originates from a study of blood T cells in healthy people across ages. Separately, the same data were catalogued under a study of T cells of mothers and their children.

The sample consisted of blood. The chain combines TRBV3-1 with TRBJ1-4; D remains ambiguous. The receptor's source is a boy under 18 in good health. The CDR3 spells CASSQNNNEKLFF. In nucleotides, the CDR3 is TGTGCCAGCAGCCAAAACAATAATGAAAAACTGTTTTTT.